Shown below are 15 T cell receptor beta chains from a single sample sequenced in a study of blood T cell repertoires in COVID-19 (dated by TCRdb to between 2020 and 2021). Library preparation used the immunoSEQ multiplex PCR assay. Imported from immuneACCESS, the table was reduced by TCRdb to in-frame sequences with V and J called. These copies leave out some clones; in studies compared against another copy, an unresolved V gene accounts for under half, and the cause of the remainder is not known. This sample gives 150,000 or so clones in total; approximately 85% of them show up just once. The top ten constitute 0.6% to 0.7% of the sample. The sequenced sample consisted of peripheral blood. These receptors were obtained from a man aged 55 to 70 with COVID-19, enrolled during active disease.

The chain joins TRBV10-3 to TRBJ2-7; 7 bases are shared with TRBD1. CDR1 is ENHRY, CDR2 SYGVKD, per germline. The CDR3 length is 15 residues. The J segment lost 1 base and the V segment lost 0 bases, leaving 3 bases of the junction unmatched. The DNA for the CDR3 is TGTGCCATCAGTGAGTCGAGGACAGGATCCTACGAGCAGTACTTC. Its translation: CAISESRTGSYEQYF.

The V gene is TRBV6-2 or TRBV6-3, the J gene TRBJ2-1; no definite D call. CDR3 length: 13 residues. The V gene's germline CDR1 is MNHEY and CDR2 SVGEGT. Trimming removed 3 bases at V and 6 bases at J, with 9 bases between. CDR3 loop: CASSYLGFNEQFF. The CDR3 coding sequence is TGTGCCAGCAGTTATCTTGGCTTCAATGAGCAGTTCTTC.

V is TRBV19 and J is TRBJ1-6; a weak D match, TRBD1 (6 bases). The V end was cut by 3 bases, the J end by 0 bases, with 9 bases between. The CDR3 extends over 16 amino acids. Germline CDR1 reads LNHDA; CDR2 reads SQIVND (reference sequence). The CDR3 region is CASSIQGSSYNSPLHF. The CDR3 nucleotides are TGTGCCAGTAGTATTCAGGGGAGCTCCTATAATTCACCCCTCCACTTT. The complete variable domain, with remaining parts taken from reference TRBV19 and TRBJ1-6, reads DGGITQSPKYLFRKEGQNVTLSCEQNLNHDAMYWYRQDPGQGLRLIYYSQIVNDFQKGDIAEGYSVSREKKESFPLTVTSAQKNPTAFYLCASSIQGSSYNSPLHFGNGTRLTVT.

This sequence joins TRBV10-1 and TRBJ1-5; 8 bases align to TRBD1. V lost 8 bases and J lost 0; bases outside the gene matches: 15. This CDR3 contains 18 residues. Germline CDR1 and CDR2: WNHNN and SYGVQD (reference sequence). CDR3 coding DNA: TGCGCCAGCGAAACCCGCGGGACAGGACCCGATAGCAATCAGCCCCAGCATTTT. Residues: CASETRGTGPDSNQPQHF.

The genes are TRBV29-1 and TRBJ1-1; 7 bases line up with TRBD1. CDR3 length: 14 amino acids. V lost 5 bases, J lost 1 base, and 7 bases stayed unmatched. Germline V gene data show CDR1 as SQVTM and CDR2 as ANQGSEA. This chain's CDR3 is CSVNVGQKNTEAFF. As DNA, the CDR3 is TGCAGCGTTAACGTGGGACAGAAGAACACTGAAGCTTTCTTT.

The V and J genes are TRBV5-1 and TRBJ2-3; TRBD1 might be the D (6 bases). The CDR3 spans 15 residues. CDR1 SGHRS and CDR2 YFSETQ come from the germline V gene. Trimming stripped 4 bases from V and 3 bases from J, with 15 bases between. CDR3 bases: TGCGCCAGCAGCCTCGGGACAATTGGAACAGATACGCAGTATTTT. Translated: CASSLGTIGTDTQYF.

The chain uses TRBV10-2 and TRBJ1-5; 9 nucleotides match TRBD1. This CDR3 is 14 amino acids long. CDR1 is WSHSY, CDR2 SAAADI, per germline. V was clipped by 6 bases and J by 4 bases; unmatched bases: 4. The CDR3 region is CASRGQGGNQPQHF. For the CDR3, the DNA is TGCGCCAGCAGGGGACAGGGAGGGAATCAGCCCCAGCATTTT.

In regard to this clone: This sample also contains other DNA sequences that code for the same CDR3. J is TRBJ2-5 and V is TRBV7-2; 7 bases line up with TRBD1. CDR1 is SGHTA, CDR2 FQGNSA, per germline. The CDR3 spans 13 residues. With V trimmed by 3 bases and J by 2 bases, 0 bases remained unmatched. CDR3 sequence reads: CASSLGQQETQYF. The DNA for the CDR3 is TGTGCCAGCAGCTTGGGACAGCAAGAGACCCAGTACTTC.

The table lists this clone with a count of one. The chain's CDR3 is CASSTGSTEAFF. The CDR3 DNA sequence: TGTGCCAGTAGTACAGGGAGTACTGAAGCTTTCTTT. V usage is TRBV6-6 and J usage is TRBJ1-1; D may be TRBD1 (6 bases). The CDR3 is 12 residues long. Germline CDR1 and CDR2: MNHNY and SVGAGI (reference sequence). V was shortened by 9 bases and J by 5 bases, with 13 bases between the two germline ends.

This clone was counted a single time. V is TRBV9 and J is TRBJ1-1; no reliable D call. The CDR3 is made up of 15 amino acids. V was clipped by 4 bases and J by 1 base, with 14 bases between them. Germline CDR1 SGDLS, CDR2 YYNGEE. The CDR3 nucleotides are TGTGCCAGCAGCCCTCAACCTGAGGGGAACACTGAAGCTTTCTTT. It encodes CASSPQPEGNTEAFF.

The J gene is TRBJ2-7, the V gene TRBV12-3 or TRBV12-4; D not resolved. The CDR3 has 11 residues. V was cut by 6 bases and J by 3 bases, with 6 bases left in between. In DNA form, the CDR3 reads TGTGCCAGCAGCCGACTCTACGAGCAGTACTTC. It yields the protein CASSRLYEQYF.

This chain connects TRBV5-3 to TRBJ1-1, with 7 bases lining up with TRBD1. TRBV5-3 is reported as an ORF; its role is uncertain. The CDR3 runs to 13 residues. Trimming took 2 bases from V and 9 from J; bases not matched to a gene: 7. CDR3 sequence: CARSFGQAEKAFF. In DNA form, the CDR3 reads TGTGCCAGAAGCTTTGGACAGGCGGAGAAAGCTTTCTTT.

This clone was detected a few times. This chain connects TRBV7-3 to TRBJ1-3; 10 bases align to TRBD1. CDR1 SGHTA and CDR2 FQGTGA come from the germline V gene. The V and J ends lost 3 bases and 4 bases, in that order; junction bases with no gene match: 3. The CDR3 extends over 15 amino acids. The DNA of the CDR3 is TGTGCCAGCAGCTTGACAGGGGGCTCAGGAAACACCATATATTTT. Translating gives CASSLTGGSGNTIYF.

This chain links TRBV5-1 with TRBJ1-1; TRBD1 matches 7 bases. Germline V gene sequence: CDR1 SGHRS, CDR2 YFSETQ. CDR3 length: 16 amino acids. Trimming took 4 bases from V and 4 from J; bases not matched to a gene: 13. DNA of the CDR3: TGCGCCAGCAGCCGAGAGGGGGCCGGGGGAACCACTGAAGCTTTCTTT. It is translated as CASSREGAGGTTEAFF.

The chain carries TRBV3-1 (or the pseudogene TRBV3-2) and TRBJ1-3; no reliable D call. Germline lookup yields CDR1 LGHDT and CDR2 YNNKEL (reference sequence). Trimming cost V 3 bases and J 0 bases, with 9 bases left between them. The CDR3 covers 15 residues. This CDR3 reads CASSQMMSSGNTIYF. DNA for the CDR3: TGTGCCAGCAGCCAGATGATGAGCTCTGGAAACACCATATATTTT.